This T cell receptor (beta chain) was sequenced for a study of blood T cell repertoires in COVID-19. The germline gives CDR1 MNHEY, CDR2 SVGEGT. The CDR3 has 17 residues. Trimming stripped 4 bases from V and 5 bases from J, with 23 bases between. Sequencing was performed with immunoSEQ multiplex PCR; in TCRdb, only in-frame clones are kept and a portion is missing. The sample has approximately 240,000 clones, 84% seen once. The sample consisted of peripheral blood. This chain uses TRBV6-2 or TRBV6-3 with TRBJ1-1; D remains unclear. The receptor's source is a man aged 45 to 65 with acute or convalescent COVID-19. The CDR3 nucleotides read TGTGCCAGCAGTTCCGTTGGGAAGAGGGCGAGTGGGACTGAAGCTTTCTTT. Amino acids: CASSSVGKRASGTEAFF.